This paragraph covers one T cell receptor (beta chain) sequence. This record comes from a study of blood T cell repertoires in COVID-19. The germline CDR1 and CDR2 sequences are GTSNPN and SVGIG (reference sequence). The CDR3 totals 14 residues. V lost 0 bases and J 10 bases, leaving 13 bases between the germline ends. The repertoire was sequenced with immunoSEQ multiplex PCR; TCRdb's copy has only in-frame clones and lacks some. Of more than 120,000 clones listed, around 83% are singletons. This sequence originates from a human donor with acute or convalescent COVID-19. The donor label of this sample is uncertain. This chain joins TRBV30 and TRBJ1-6, with D perhaps matching TRBD1 (6 bases). The sequencing input was peripheral blood. The CDR3 region is CAWSVRQVGSPLHF. Here the CDR3 DNA reads TGTGCCTGGAGTGTAAGACAGGTGGGGTCACCCCTCCACTTT.